Listed here are 13 T cell receptor beta chains from one sample, sequenced in a study of T-cell memory formation after mild COVID-19. TCRdb reprocessed the 5' RACE reads with MiXCR, giving one entry per CDR3 protein. The data contain approximately 480,000 distinct CDR3 sequences, roughly 18% of them seen just once; the ten biggest clones take up over 9%. What was sequenced was PBMCs or a T cell subset sorted from them (not recorded which). These receptors originate from an adult woman who had mild COVID-19 (a few samples of this study predate the infection). Cell type and time point are not known.

This clonotype was seen ten or more times. The rearrangement uses TRBV20-1 and TRBJ2-5; TRBD2 aligns across 12 bases. Germline CDR1 DFQATT, CDR2 SNEGSKA (reference sequence). The length of the CDR3 is 14 residues. The V segment lost 6 bases and the J segment 5 bases; nucleotides outside the gene matches: 7. CDR3 loop: CSAKTSGRGETQYF. The DNA for the CDR3 is TGCAGTGCCAAGACTAGCGGGAGAGGGGAGACCCAGTACTTC.

This clonotype was counted at least ten times. The chain uses TRBV5-1 and TRBJ1-2; D is perhaps TRBD1 (5 bases). Per germline, CDR1 SGHRS and CDR2 YFSETQ. Deletions cut 1 base from V and 6 bases from J, with 16 bases between. This CDR3 contains 15 residues. For the CDR3, the DNA is TGCGCCAGCAGCTTGTCACAGGTCAACCCCCATGGCTACACCTTC. It specifies CASSLSQVNPHGYTF.

The chain combines TRBV7-2 with TRBJ2-5; 12 bases match TRBD2. V was pared by 3 bases and J by 5 bases, with 10 bases of the junction left unmatched. This CDR3 comprises 17 residues. Germline CDR1 reads SGHTA; CDR2 reads FQGNSA. This CDR3 reads CASSFIETSGRGETQYF. The CDR3 DNA sequence: TGTGCCAGCAGCTTCATCGAGACTAGCGGGAGAGGGGAGACCCAGTACTTC.

The chain has TRBV7-9 and TRBJ2-5; weak D call: TRBD2 (5 bases). Trimming cost V 1 base and J 7 bases, with 10 bases left between them. The germline gives CDR1 SEHNR, CDR2 FQNEAQ (reference sequence). The CDR3 is 13 amino acids. The CDR3 region has the DNA TGTGCCAGCAGCTTAGATATCAGCGGGACCCAGTACTTC. Its translation is CASSLDISGTQYF.

This clonotype showed up just a few times. This chain links TRBV12-3 or TRBV12-4 with TRBJ2-2; 9 nucleotides align to TRBD2. After removal of 2 bases from V and 3 bases from J, the junction contained 1 base not matched to a gene. The CDR3 length is 15 residues. This CDR3 reads CASSLRLADTGELFF. The CDR3, as DNA: TGTGCCAGCAGTTTACGACTAGCGGACACCGGGGAGCTGTTTTTT.

There are a few counts of this clonotype. The chain uses TRBV24-1 and TRBJ2-5; TRBD1 agrees at 8 bases. With V trimmed by 4 bases and J by 1 base, 7 bases remained unmatched. The length of the CDR3 is 16 residues. CDR1 and CDR2 (germline): KGHDR, SFDVKD. In DNA, the CDR3 is TGTGCCACCAGTGAGGGGGGCACAGGGGGCCAAGAGACCCAGTACTTC. Translating it yields CATSEGGTGGQETQYF.

The rearrangement uses TRBV7-9 and TRBJ1-1, with D unresolved. The CDR3 totals 15 residues. From germline, CDR1 is SEHNR and CDR2 FQNEAQ (reference sequence). V shed 6 bases and J shed 1 base, with 15 bases lying between them. This CDR3 reads CASSSESAWNTEAFF. DNA for the CDR3: TGTGCCAGCAGTTCAGAGTCAGCCTGGAACACTGAAGCTTTCTTT.

The rearrangement joins TRBV7-2 to TRBJ2-3; D remains unclear. Looked up from germline, CDR1 is SGHTA and CDR2 is FQGNSA. This CDR3 has 13 amino acids. V shed 6 bases and J shed 5 bases, with 12 bases lying between them. CDR3 DNA: TGTGCCAGCAGTATATTTTATGTAGATACGCAGTATTTT. It codes for CASSIFYVDTQYF.

The sample holds a few counts of this clonotype. The chain uses TRBV24-1 and TRBJ2-1; weak D call: TRBD1 (6 bases). Germline V lookup: CDR1 KGHDR, CDR2 SFDVKD. V lost 0 bases, J lost 8 bases, and 13 bases lay in between. This CDR3 is built from 15 residues. CDR3 nucleotide sequence: TGTGCCACCAGTGATTTGGCAGGGGTTGATGATGAGCAGTTCTTC. Amino acids: CATSDLAGVDDEQFF.

The chain employs TRBV30 and TRBJ2-3; 14 bases are a match to TRBD2. J lost 8 bases, V lost 1 base, and 20 bases had no gene match. The CDR3 covers 20 residues. Germline CDR1 GTSNPN, CDR2 SVGIG (reference sequence). The DNA of the CDR3 is TGTGCCTGGAGTGAGACTAGCGGGAGGGGCCCTCACTCCCTTTTAGGTACGCAGTATTTT. Amino acid sequence: CAWSETSGRGPHSLLGTQYF.

This chain connects TRBV29-1 to TRBJ2-7, with 8 positions matching TRBD1. The CDR3 sequence is 13 residues long. CDR1 SQVTM and CDR2 ANQGSEA come from the germline V gene. The V segment lost 3 bases and the J segment 6 bases; nucleotides outside the gene matches: 7. As DNA, the CDR3 is TGCAGCGTTGATAGTTCAGGGGGCGGCGAGCAGTACTTC. This sequence encodes CSVDSSGGGEQYF.

This clonotype has only a few counts. The chain employs TRBV3-1 and TRBJ2-7, with 9 bases that match TRBD1. J was trimmed by 7 bases and V by 2 bases; bases with no gene match: 6. There are 14 residues in the CDR3. CDR1 and CDR2 (germline): LGHDT, YNNKEL (reference sequence). The CDR3 is CASSQLGQGGEQYF. The CDR3, as DNA: TGTGCCAGCAGCCAACTGGGACAGGGCGGAGAGCAGTACTTC.

V usage is TRBV7-9 and J usage is TRBJ2-5; D is tentatively TRBD1 or TRBD2 (5 bases each). This CDR3 has 15 amino acids. V was clipped by 2 bases and J by 3 bases, with 13 bases between them. Germline CDR1 and CDR2: SEHNR and FQNEAQ (reference sequence). The CDR3 loop is CASSLHGTEEETQYF. The CDR3 nucleotides are TGTGCCAGCAGCTTACACGGGACCGAGGAAGAGACCCAGTACTTC.